Sequencing of this T cell receptor (beta chain) was carried out in a study of cytomegalovirus exposure and HLA in healthy donors. A few counts support this clone. PCR employed 60 Vbeta and 13 Jbeta primers. Method: immunoSEQ multiplex PCR; TCRdb's copy keeps in-frame clones and lacks some. The sample records approximately 160,000 clones, around three fifths being singletons. Trimming took 4 bases from V and 7 from J, leaving 13 bases between them. CDR3 length: 14 amino acids. Germline V gives CDR1 MGHDK, CDR2 SYGVNS. Each donor's status was that of a healthy bone marrow donor. Sequenced sample: PBMCs. The chain uses TRBV25-1 and TRBJ1-4; D gene ambiguous. The source of this sequence is a woman aged 25 to 45 in good health and CMV-seropositive. In nucleotides, the CDR3 is TGTGCCAGCAGTGTGGTGGGGAGTCGTGAAAAACTGTTTTTT. As protein: CASSVVGSREKLFF.